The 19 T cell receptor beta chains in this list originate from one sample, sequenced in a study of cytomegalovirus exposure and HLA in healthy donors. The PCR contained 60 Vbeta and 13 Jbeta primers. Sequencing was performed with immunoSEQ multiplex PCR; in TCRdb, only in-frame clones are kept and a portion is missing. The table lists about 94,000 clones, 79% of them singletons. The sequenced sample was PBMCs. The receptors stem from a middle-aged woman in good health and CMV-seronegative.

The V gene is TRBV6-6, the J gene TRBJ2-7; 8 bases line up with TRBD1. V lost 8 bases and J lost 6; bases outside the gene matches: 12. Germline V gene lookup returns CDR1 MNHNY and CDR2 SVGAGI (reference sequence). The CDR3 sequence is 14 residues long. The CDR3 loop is CASRDPGGLLEQYF. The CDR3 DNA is TGTGCCAGCCGGGACCCAGGGGGCTTGCTCGAGCAGTACTTC.

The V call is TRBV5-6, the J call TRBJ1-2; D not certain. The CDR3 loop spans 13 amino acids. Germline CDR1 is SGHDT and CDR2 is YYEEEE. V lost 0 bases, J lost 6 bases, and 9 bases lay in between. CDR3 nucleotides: TGTGCCAGCAGCTTGGTGGCTTCAGATGGCTACACCTTC. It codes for CASSLVASDGYTF.

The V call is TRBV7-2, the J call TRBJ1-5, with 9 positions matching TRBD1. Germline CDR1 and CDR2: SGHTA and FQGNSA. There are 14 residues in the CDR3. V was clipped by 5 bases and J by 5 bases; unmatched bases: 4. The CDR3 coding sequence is TGTGCCAGCAGCCAAAGGACAGGGGATCAGCCCCAGCATTTT. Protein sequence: CASSQRTGDQPQHF.

This CDR3 is CATSRGSGNFNQPQHF. DNA for the CDR3: TGTGCCACCAGCAGAGGGTCAGGGAATTTTAATCAGCCCCAGCATTTT. The chain uses TRBV15 and TRBJ1-5, with a weak D call TRBD1 (5 bases). The CDR3 has 16 residues. Trimming shortened V by 1 base and J by 4 bases, and 14 bases separated the two germline ends. Per the germline V gene, CDR1 is LNHNV and CDR2 is YYDKDF (reference sequence).

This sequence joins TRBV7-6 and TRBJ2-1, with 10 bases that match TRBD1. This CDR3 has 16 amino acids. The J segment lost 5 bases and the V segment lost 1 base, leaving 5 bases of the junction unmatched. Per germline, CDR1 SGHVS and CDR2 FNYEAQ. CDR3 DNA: TGTGCCAGCAGCTTAGTCTCGGACAGGGGGAACAATGAGCAGTTCTTC. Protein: CASSLVSDRGNNEQFF.

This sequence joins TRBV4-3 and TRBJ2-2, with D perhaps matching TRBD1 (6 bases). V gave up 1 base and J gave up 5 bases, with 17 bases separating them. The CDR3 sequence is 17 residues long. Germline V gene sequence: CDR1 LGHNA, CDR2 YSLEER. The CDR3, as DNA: TGCGCCAGCAGCCAAGTGTCCGGACAGAAGAGGACCGGGGAGCTGTTTTTT. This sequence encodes CASSQVSGQKRTGELFF.

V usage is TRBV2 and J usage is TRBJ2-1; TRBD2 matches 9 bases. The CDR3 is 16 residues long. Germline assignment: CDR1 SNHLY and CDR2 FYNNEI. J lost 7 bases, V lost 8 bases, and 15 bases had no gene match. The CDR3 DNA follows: TGTGCCAGCCACCGGCCGGGACTAGCAATGGGGAATGAGCAGTTCTTC. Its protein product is CASHRPGLAMGNEQFF.

CDR3 nucleotides: TGTGCCAGTTGGACAGCAATGAACACTGAAGCTTTCTTT. It translates to CASWTAMNTEAFF. This chain uses TRBV28 with TRBJ1-1; D might be TRBD1 (6 bases). The CDR3 spans 13 residues. Looked up from germline, CDR1 is MDHEN and CDR2 is SYDVKM. V was cut by 9 bases and J by 0 bases, with 11 bases left in between.

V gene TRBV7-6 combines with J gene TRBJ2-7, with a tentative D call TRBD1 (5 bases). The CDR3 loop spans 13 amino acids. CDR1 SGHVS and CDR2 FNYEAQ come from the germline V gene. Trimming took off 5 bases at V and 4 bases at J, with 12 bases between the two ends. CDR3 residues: CASSPHQGYEQYF. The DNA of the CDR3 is TGTGCCAGCAGCCCACACCAGGGTTACGAGCAGTACTTC.

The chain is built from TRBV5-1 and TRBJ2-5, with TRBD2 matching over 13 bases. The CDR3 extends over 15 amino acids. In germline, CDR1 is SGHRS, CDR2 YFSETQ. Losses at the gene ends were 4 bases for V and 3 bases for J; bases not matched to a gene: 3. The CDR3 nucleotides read TGCGCCAGCAGCCAAGGACTAGCGGGGGAAGAGACCCAGTACTTC. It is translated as CASSQGLAGEETQYF. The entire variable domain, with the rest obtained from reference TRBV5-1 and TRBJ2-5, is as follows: KAGVTQTPRYLIKTRGQQVTLSCSPISGHRSVSWYQQTPGQGLQFLFEYFSETQRNKGNFPGRFSGRQFSNSRSEMNVSTLELGDSALYLCASSQGLAGEETQYFGPGTRLLVL.

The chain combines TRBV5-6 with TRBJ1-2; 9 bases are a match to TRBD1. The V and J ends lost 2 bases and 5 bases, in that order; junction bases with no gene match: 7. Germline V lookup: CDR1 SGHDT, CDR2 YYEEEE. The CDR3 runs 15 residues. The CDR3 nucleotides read TGTGCCAGCAGCTTTTCGGGACAGGGTTATTATGGCTACACCTTC. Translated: CASSFSGQGYYGYTF.

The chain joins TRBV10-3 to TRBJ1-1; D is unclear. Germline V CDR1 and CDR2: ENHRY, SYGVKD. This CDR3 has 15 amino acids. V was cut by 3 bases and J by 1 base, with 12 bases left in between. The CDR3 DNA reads TGTGCCATCAGTGACGTTTTAGGAGAGAACACTGAAGCTTTCTTT. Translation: CAISDVLGENTEAFF.

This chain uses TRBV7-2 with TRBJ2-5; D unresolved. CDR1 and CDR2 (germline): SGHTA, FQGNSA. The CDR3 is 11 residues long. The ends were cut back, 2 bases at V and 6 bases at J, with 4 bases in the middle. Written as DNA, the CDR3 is TGTGCCAGCAGCTTATCTAAGACCCAGTACTTC. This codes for CASSLSKTQYF.

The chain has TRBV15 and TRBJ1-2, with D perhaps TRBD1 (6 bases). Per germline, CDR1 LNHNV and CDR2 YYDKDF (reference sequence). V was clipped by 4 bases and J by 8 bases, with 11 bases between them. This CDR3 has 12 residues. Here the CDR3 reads CATSKQGWGYTF. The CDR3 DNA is TGTGCCACCAGCAAACAGGGTTGGGGCTACACCTTC.

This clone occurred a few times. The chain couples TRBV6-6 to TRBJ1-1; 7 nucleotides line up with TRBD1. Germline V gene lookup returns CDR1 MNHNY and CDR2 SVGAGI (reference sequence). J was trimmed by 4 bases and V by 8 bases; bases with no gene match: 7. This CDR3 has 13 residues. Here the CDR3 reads CASGGTGVTEAFF. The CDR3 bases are TGTGCCAGCGGGGGCACAGGGGTCACTGAAGCTTTCTTT.

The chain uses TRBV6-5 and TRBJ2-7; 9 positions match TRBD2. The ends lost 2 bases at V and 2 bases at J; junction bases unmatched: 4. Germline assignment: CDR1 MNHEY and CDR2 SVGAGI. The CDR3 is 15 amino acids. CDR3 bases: TGTGCCAGCAGTTACGGGGTAGCGGGGGCCTACGAGCAGTACTTC. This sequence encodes CASSYGVAGAYEQYF.

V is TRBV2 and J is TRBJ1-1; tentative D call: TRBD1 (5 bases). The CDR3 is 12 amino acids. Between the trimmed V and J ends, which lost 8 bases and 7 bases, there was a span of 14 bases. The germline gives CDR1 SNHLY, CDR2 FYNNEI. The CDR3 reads CASPSGRGEAFF. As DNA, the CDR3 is TGTGCCAGCCCCTCGGGGAGGGGTGAAGCTTTCTTT.

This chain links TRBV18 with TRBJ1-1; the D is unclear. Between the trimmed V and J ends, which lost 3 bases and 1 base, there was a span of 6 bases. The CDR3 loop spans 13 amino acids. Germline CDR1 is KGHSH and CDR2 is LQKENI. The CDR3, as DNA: TGTGCCAGCTCACCGCGTGGGAACACTGAAGCTTTCTTT. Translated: CASSPRGNTEAFF.

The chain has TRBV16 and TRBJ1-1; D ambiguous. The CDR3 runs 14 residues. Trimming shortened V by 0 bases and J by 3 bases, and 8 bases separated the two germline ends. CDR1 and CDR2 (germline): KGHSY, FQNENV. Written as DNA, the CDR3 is TGTGCCAGCAGCCAATCACGGCAGGACACTGAAGCTTTCTTT. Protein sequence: CASSQSRQDTEAFF.